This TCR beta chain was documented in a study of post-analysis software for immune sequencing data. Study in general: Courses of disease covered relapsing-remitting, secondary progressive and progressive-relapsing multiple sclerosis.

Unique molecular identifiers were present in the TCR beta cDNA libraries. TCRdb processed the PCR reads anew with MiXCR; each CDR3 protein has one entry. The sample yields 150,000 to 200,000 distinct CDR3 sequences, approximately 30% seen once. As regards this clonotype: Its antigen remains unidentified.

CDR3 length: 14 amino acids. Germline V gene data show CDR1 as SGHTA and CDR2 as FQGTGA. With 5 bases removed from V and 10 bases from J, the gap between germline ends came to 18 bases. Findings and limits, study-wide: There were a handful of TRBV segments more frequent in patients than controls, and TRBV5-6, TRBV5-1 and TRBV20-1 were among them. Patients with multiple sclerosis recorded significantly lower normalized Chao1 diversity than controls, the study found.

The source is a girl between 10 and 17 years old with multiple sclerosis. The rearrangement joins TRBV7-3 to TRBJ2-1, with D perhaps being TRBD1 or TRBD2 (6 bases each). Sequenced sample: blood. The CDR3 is CASSLGTGGWEQFF. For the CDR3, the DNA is TGTGCCAGCAGCCTCGGGACTGGGGGCTGGGAGCAGTTCTTC.